These 12 T cell receptor beta chains came from one sample sequenced in a study of cytomegalovirus exposure and HLA in healthy donors. PCR used 60 Vbeta primers and 13 Jbeta primers. Produced via immunoSEQ multiplex PCR; TCRdb's table is partial and in-frame only. This sample has about 140,000 clones, with roughly 75% found just once. The sequencing sample was made of PBMCs. These receptors were obtained from a man under 40 in good health and CMV-seronegative.

This clone was observed a few times. The chain combines TRBV5-6 with TRBJ1-1, with D maybe TRBD1 (6 bases). Trimming stripped 0 bases from V and 1 base from J, with 13 bases between. The CDR3 spans 16 residues. Germline CDR1 and CDR2: SGHDT and YYEEEE. The CDR3 DNA reads as TGTGCCAGCAGCTTGGTTTCCGGGGACAAGAACACTGAAGCTTTCTTT. This codes for CASSLVSGDKNTEAFF. The full variable domain, rest sourced from reference TRBV5-6 and TRBJ1-1, is DAGVTQSPTHLIKTRGQQVTLRCSPKSGHDTVSWYQQALGQGPQFIFQYYEEEERQRGNFPDRFSGHQFPNYSSELNVNALLLGDSALYLCASSLVSGDKNTEAFFGQGTRLTVV.

The chain employs TRBV4-1 and TRBJ2-7, with D maybe TRBD1 (5 bases). Germline V gives CDR1 MGHRA, CDR2 YSYEKL. Between the trimmed V and J ends, which lost 7 bases and 3 bases, there was a span of 16 bases. The CDR3 totals 14 residues. The DNA of the CDR3 is TGCGCCAGCAAACTGGAACGACAGCACTACGAGCAGTACTTC. This encodes CASKLERQHYEQYF.

The J gene is TRBJ2-5, the V gene TRBV19, with 13 positions matching TRBD2. The CDR3 consists of 15 residues. Trimming removed 4 bases from V and 3 bases from J; junction bases left unmatched: 2. CDR1 and CDR2 from the germline V gene are LNHDA and SQIVND (reference sequence). The CDR3 region is CASSRGTSGEETQYF. DNA of the CDR3: TGTGCCAGTAGTAGGGGGACTAGCGGGGAAGAGACCCAGTACTTC.

The CDR3 DNA reads TGTGCCACCAGCAGAGATTCGGGGAGCTCCTACAATGAGCAGTTCTTC. It yields the protein CATSRDSGSSYNEQFF. The chain uses TRBV15 and TRBJ2-1, with D tentatively TRBD2 (5 bases). Germline CDR1 LNHNV, CDR2 YYDKDF (reference sequence). The V gene lost 0 bases and the J gene lost 0 bases, with 9 bases spanning the gap. The CDR3 loop spans 16 amino acids.

The sample holds a few counts of this clone. V usage is TRBV6-1 and J usage is TRBJ1-1; no firm D call. Trimming cost V 2 bases and J 4 bases, with 14 bases left between them. The CDR3 runs to 15 residues. Germline V gene lookup returns CDR1 MNHNS and CDR2 SASEGT. CDR3 in DNA: TGTGCCAGCAGTGAAAGTATCGGCTCGGGCACTGAAGCTTTCTTT. Protein: CASSESIGSGTEAFF.

The chain carries TRBV6-5 and TRBJ1-2; D is unresolved. In germline, CDR1 is MNHEY, CDR2 SVGAGI. V gave up 4 bases and J gave up 9 bases, with 18 bases separating them. CDR3 size: 14 residues. CDR3 bases: TGTGCCAGCAGTTTAATGGGCCCCTCGGGAAGCTACACCTTC. The encoded protein is CASSLMGPSGSYTF.

The CDR3 nucleotides are TGTGCCAGCAGTCCACAGGCCCCATGGGGTGAAAAACTGTTTTTT. It yields the protein CASSPQAPWGEKLFF. The chain carries TRBV28 and TRBJ1-4; tentative D call: TRBD1 (5 bases). This CDR3 comprises 15 residues. The V end was cut by 5 bases, the J end by 7 bases, with 17 bases between. The germline CDR1 and CDR2 sequences are MDHEN and SYDVKM. Using reference TRBV28 and TRBJ1-4 for the parts outside the CDR3, the full variable domain is DVKVTQSSRYLVKRTGEKVFLECVQDMDHENMFWYRQDPGLGLRLIYFSYDVKMKEKGDIPEGYSVSREKKERFSLILESASTNQTSMYLCASSPQAPWGEKLFFGSGTQLSVL.

The rearrangement joins TRBV19 to TRBJ1-5; perhaps TRBD1 as D (6 bases). The CDR3 length is 14 residues. V was clipped by 5 bases and J by 5 bases, with 13 bases between them. CDR1 LNHDA and CDR2 SQIVND come from the germline V gene (reference sequence). The CDR3 DNA is TGTGCCAGTAGTCACCAGGGGTTTGATCAGCCCCAGCATTTT. It encodes CASSHQGFDQPQHF.

The chain joins TRBV29-1 to TRBJ1-6; the D gene is possibly TRBD1 (5 bases). The germline CDR1 and CDR2 sequences are SQVTM and ANQGSEA. The CDR3 loop spans 13 amino acids. Trimming left V 7 bases short and J 6 bases short, with 13 bases between. The CDR3 DNA reads TGCAGCGCGAAAACAGGTCCTAATTCACCCCTCCACTTT. It translates to CSAKTGPNSPLHF.

The chain recombines TRBV30 with TRBJ1-1; TRBD1 matches at 7 bases. Per the germline V gene, CDR1 is GTSNPN and CDR2 is SVGIG (reference sequence). V lost 2 bases, J lost 5 bases, and 8 bases stayed unmatched. The CDR3 extends over 14 amino acids. This CDR3 reads CAWSRRQGPTEAFF. CDR3 coding DNA: TGTGCCTGGAGTCGGAGACAGGGACCAACTGAAGCTTTCTTT.

V is TRBV28 and J is TRBJ1-2; 11 positions agree with TRBD1. Germline values: CDR1 MDHEN, CDR2 SYDVKM. V lost 4 bases and J lost 3; bases outside the gene matches: 16. The CDR3 is made up of 19 amino acids. CDR3 DNA: TGTGCCAGCAGTTCCTCAAGGGGGGACAGGGGGATCTTCGACTATGGCTACACCTTC. It translates to CASSSSRGDRGIFDYGYTF.

The chain links TRBV5-1 to TRBJ2-1; D gene uncertain. V gave up 4 bases and J gave up 8 bases, with 10 bases separating them. The CDR3 is 12 residues long. Germline CDR1 SGHRS, CDR2 YFSETQ. CDR3 nucleotide sequence: TGCGCCAGCAGCCTTCTCTTCCATGAGCAGTTCTTC. Encoded protein: CASSLLFHEQFF. The full variable domain, its missing parts supplied by reference TRBV5-1 and TRBJ2-1, is KAGVTQTPRYLIKTRGQQVTLSCSPISGHRSVSWYQQTPGQGLQFLFEYFSETQRNKGNFPGRFSGRQFSNSRSEMNVSTLELGDSALYLCASSLLFHEQFFGPGTRLTVL.